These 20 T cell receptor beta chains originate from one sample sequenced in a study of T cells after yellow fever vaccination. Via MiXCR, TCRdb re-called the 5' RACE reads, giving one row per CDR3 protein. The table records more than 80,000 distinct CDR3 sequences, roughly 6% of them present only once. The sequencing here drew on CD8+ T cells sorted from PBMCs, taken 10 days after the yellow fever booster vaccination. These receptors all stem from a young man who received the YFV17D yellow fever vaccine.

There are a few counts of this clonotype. The DNA of the CDR3 is TGTGCCAGCACCCAGGGACAAGAGACCCAGTACTTC. Amino acid sequence: CASTQGQETQYF. V usage is TRBV7-2 and J usage is TRBJ2-5; tentative D call: TRBD1 (5 bases). Germline-derived CDR1 and CDR2 are SGHTA and FQGNSA. V was clipped by 7 bases and J by 2 bases, with 8 bases between them. The CDR3 spans 12 residues.

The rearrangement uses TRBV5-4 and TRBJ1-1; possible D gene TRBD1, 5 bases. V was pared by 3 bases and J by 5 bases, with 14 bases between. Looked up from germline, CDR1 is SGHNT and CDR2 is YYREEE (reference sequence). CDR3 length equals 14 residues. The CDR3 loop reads CASSSGGTWTEAFF. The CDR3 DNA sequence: TGTGCCAGCAGCTCAGGAGGGACTTGGACTGAAGCTTTCTTT.

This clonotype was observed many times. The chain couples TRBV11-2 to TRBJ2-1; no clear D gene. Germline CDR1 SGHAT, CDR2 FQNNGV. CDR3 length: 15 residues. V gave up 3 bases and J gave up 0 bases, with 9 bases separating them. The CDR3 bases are TGTGCCAGCAGCTTTCTCGTTAGCTCCTACAATGAGCAGTTCTTC. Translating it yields CASSFLVSSYNEQFF.

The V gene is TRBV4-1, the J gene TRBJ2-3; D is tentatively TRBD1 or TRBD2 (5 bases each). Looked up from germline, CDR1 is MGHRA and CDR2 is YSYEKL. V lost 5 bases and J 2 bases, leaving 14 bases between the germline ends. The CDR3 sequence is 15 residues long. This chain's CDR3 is CASSYWMGDTDTQYF. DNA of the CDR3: TGCGCCAGCAGCTACTGGATGGGGGACACAGATACGCAGTATTTT.

The CDR3 bases are TGTGCCAGCAGCTGGGGGGCCGGGACAGGTCTGGCCGAGCAGTACTTC. It encodes CASSWGAGTGLAEQYF. The chain links TRBV5-8 to TRBJ2-7; 8 bases align to TRBD1. The CDR3 is 16 residues long. J gave up 6 bases and V 3 bases, and 14 bases lay outside the gene matches. CDR1 is SGHTS and CDR2 is YDEGEE in the germline V gene.

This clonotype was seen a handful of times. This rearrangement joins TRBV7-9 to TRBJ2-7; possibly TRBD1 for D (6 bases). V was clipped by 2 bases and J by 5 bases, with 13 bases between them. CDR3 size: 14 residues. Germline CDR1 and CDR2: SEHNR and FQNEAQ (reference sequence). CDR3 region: CASSLTAQGHEQYF. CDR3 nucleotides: TGTGCCAGCAGCTTAACCGCACAGGGCCACGAGCAGTACTTC.

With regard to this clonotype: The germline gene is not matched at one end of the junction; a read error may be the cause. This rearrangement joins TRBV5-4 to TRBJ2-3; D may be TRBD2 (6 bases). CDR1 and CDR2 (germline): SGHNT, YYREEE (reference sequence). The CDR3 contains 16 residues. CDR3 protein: CARRGSGTSSSDRQYF. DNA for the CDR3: TGTGCCAGGAGGGGTAGCGGAACATCTAGCTCTGATAGGCAGTATTTT. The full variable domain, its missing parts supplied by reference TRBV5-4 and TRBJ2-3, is ETGVTQSPTHLIKTRGQQVTLRCSSQSGHNTVSWYQQALGQGPQFIFQYYREEENGRGNFPPRFSGLQFPNYSSELNVNALELDDSALYLCARRGSGTSSSDRQYFGPGTRLTVL.

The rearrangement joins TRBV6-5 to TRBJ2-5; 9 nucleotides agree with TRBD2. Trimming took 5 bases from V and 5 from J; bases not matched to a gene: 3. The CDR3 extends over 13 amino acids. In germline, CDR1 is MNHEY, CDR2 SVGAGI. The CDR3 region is CASSTAGGETQYF. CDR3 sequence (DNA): TGTGCCAGCAGTACCGCGGGGGGGGAGACCCAGTACTTC.

CDR3 region: CASSLEVPTPNTEAFF. The CDR3, as DNA: TGTGCCAGCAGCTTAGAAGTCCCCACCCCGAACACTGAAGCTTTCTTT. The chain is built from TRBV7-8 and TRBJ1-1; D gene ambiguous. Germline-derived CDR1 and CDR2 are SGHVS and FQNEAQ. V shed 1 base and J shed 1 base, with 13 bases lying between them. CDR3 length equals 16 residues.

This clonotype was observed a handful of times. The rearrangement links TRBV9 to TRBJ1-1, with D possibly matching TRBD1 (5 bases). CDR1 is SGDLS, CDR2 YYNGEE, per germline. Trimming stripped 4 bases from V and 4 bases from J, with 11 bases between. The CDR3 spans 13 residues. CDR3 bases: TGTGCCAGCAGCCCCTCAGGGAGCACTGAAGCTTTCTTT. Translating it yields CASSPSGSTEAFF.

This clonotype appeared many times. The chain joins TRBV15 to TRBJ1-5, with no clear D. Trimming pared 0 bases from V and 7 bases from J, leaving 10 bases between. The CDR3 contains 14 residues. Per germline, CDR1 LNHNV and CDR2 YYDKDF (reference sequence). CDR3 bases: TGTGCCACCAGCAGAGATCGACCAGGCCAGCCCCAGCATTTT. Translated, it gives CATSRDRPGQPQHF. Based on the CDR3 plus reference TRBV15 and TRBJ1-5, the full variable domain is DAMVIQNPRYQVTQFGKPVTLSCSQTLNHNVMYWYQQKSSQAPKLLFHYYDKDFNNEADTPDNFQSRRPNTSFCFLDIRSPGLGDTAMYLCATSRDRPGQPQHFGDGTRLSIL.

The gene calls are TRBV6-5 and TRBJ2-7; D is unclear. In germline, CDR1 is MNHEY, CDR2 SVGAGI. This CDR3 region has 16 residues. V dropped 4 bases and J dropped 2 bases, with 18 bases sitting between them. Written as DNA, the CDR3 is TGTGCCAGCAGTTTTGGGTCAGAAAATTGGGCCTACGAGCAGTACTTC. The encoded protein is CASSFGSENWAYEQYF.

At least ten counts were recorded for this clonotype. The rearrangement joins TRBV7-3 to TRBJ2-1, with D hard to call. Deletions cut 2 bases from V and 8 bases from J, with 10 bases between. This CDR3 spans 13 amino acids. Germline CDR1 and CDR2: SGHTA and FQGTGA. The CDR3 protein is CASSLYPEHEQFF. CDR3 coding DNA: TGTGCCAGCAGCTTATACCCAGAACATGAGCAGTTCTTC.

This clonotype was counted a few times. The CDR3 region is CASSPGISLGEQYF. DNA of the CDR3: TGTGCCAGCAGCCCCGGAATATCCCTTGGCGAGCAGTACTTC. J is TRBJ2-7 and V is TRBV7-9; no clear D. The germline gives CDR1 SEHNR, CDR2 FQNEAQ (reference sequence). The CDR3 totals 14 residues. Trimming removed 5 bases from V and 6 bases from J, with 17 bases in between.

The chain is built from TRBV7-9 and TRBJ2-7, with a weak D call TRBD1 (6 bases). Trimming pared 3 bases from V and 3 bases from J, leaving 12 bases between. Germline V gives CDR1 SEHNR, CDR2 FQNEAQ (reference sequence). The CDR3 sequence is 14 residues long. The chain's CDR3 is CASSLDGQYYEQYV. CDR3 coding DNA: TGTGCCAGCAGCTTGGATGGACAGTACTACGAGCAGTACGTC.

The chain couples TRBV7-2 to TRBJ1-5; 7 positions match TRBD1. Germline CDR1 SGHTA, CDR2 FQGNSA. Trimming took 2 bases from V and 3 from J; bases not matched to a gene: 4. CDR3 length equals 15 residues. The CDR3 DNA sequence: TGTGCCAGCAGCTTATTCCAGGGGGACAATCAGCCCCAGCATTTT. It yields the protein CASSLFQGDNQPQHF. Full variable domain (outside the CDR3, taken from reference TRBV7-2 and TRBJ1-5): GAGVSQSPSNKVTEKGKDVELRCDPISGHTALYWYRQSLGQGLEFLIYFQGNSAPDKSGLPSDRFSAERTGGSVSTLTIQRTQQEDSAVYLCASSLFQGDNQPQHFGDGTRLSIL.

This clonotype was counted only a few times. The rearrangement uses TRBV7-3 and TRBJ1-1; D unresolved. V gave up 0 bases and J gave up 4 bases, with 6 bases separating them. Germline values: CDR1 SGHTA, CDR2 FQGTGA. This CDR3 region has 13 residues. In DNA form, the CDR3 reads TGTGCCAGCAGCTTAACCCTAGGCACTGAAGCTTTCTTT. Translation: CASSLTLGTEAFF.

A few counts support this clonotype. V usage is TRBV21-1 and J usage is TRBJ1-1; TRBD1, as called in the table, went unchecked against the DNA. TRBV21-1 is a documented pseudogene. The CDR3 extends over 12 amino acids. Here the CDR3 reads CASSKSRSEAFF. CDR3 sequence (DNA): TGTGCCAGCAGCAAATCCCGGTCTGAAGCTTTCTTT.

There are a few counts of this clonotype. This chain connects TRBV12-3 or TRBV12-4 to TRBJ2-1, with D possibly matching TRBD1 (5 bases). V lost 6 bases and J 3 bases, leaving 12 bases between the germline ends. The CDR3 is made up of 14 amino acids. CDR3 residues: CASRPDSRYNEQFF. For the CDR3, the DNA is TGTGCCAGCAGGCCTGACAGCCGCTACAATGAGCAGTTCTTC.

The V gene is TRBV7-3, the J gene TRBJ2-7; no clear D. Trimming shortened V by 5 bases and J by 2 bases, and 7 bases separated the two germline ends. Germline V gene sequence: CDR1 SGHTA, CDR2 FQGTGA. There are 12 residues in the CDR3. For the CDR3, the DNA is TGTGCCAGCAGCCACCGGGCCTACGAGCAGTACGTC. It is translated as CASSHRAYEQYV.